These T cell receptor beta chains were read from a single sample in a study of cytomegalovirus exposure and HLA in healthy donors. Assay used: immunoSEQ multiplex PCR; TCRdb lists only in-frame clones, some missing. This sample has around 40,000 clones; approximately 77% occur once, and the top ten carry 1.4%. Sequencing used PBMCs. The receptors stem from a man aged 30 to 45 in good health and CMV-seronegative. Both conserved end residues are part of each CDR3. Fields, in order: clone size, V gene, D gene, J gene, CDR3 protein, CDR3 DNA. A D gene is named only where the DNA matches it firmly. Some rows have no size entry. The others give once, few or many, or a class for an expanded clone.

NA,TRBV2,NA,TRBJ2-3,CASSMNSYTDTQYF,TGTGCCAGCAGTATGAACAGCTACACAGATACGCAGTATTTT
NA,TRBV27,TRBD2,TRBJ2-3,CASSRLLAGVDTQYF,TGTGCCAGCAGTCGCCTACTAGCGGGAGTTGATACGCAGTATTTT
few,TRBV27,TRBD2,TRBJ2-7,CASSKLAGKSYEQYF,TGTGCCAGCAGTAAACTAGCGGGAAAGTCCTACGAGCAGTACTTC
NA,TRBV19,NA,TRBJ2-1,CASSIWGGISYNEQFF,TGTGCCAGTAGTATTTGGGGCGGGATCTCCTACAATGAGCAGTTCTTC
few,TRBV7-9,TRBD2,TRBJ2-1,CASSLALGTSGYEQFF,TGTGCCAGCAGCTTAGCGTTGGGGACTAGCGGGTACGAGCAGTTCTTC
NA,TRBV18,NA,TRBJ1-2,CASSPRGGSYGYTF,TGTGCCAGCTCACCAAGGGGCGGAAGCTATGGCTACACCTTC
NA,TRBV28,NA,TRBJ2-7,CASSGQGQYF,TGTGCCAGCAGCGGACAAGGGCAGTACTTC
NA,TRBV10-2,TRBD2,TRBJ2-7,CASNRGLAGLVEQYF,TGCGCCAGCAACAGGGGACTAGCGGGACTTGTCGAGCAGTACTTC
few,TRBV27,NA,TRBJ2-6,CASSLANGANVLTF,TGTGCCAGCAGTCTAGCGAATGGGGCCAACGTCCTGACTTTC
NA,TRBV6-1,NA,TRBJ2-2,CASSVGRRAGTGELFF,TGTGCCAGCAGTGTGGGTCGCAGGGCGGGGACCGGGGAGCTGTTTTTT
NA,TRBV7-2,TRBD2,TRBJ2-3,CASSFASGKLDTQYF,TGTGCCAGCAGCTTCGCTAGCGGAAAACTAGATACGCAGTATTTT
NA,TRBV4-3,NA,TRBJ2-4,CASSQDDGLANIQYF,TGCGCCAGCAGCCAAGATGACGGCCTAGCCAACATTCAGTACTTC
NA,TRBV6-4,NA,TRBJ2-7,CASSARAGGGINDEQYF,TGTGCCAGCAGTGCAAGGGCTGGAGGCGGGATTAACGACGAGCAGTACTTC
NA,TRBV4-2,NA,TRBJ1-2,CASSQDQDPPAGGYTF,TGTGCCAGCAGCCAAGATCAGGATCCCCCAGCAGGTGGCTACACCTTC
NA,TRBV11-2,NA,TRBJ2-6,CASSLGQSGANVLTF,TGTGCCAGCAGCTTAGGACAGTCTGGGGCCAACGTCCTGACTTTC
NA,TRBV27,TRBD2,TRBJ2-7,CASSSTLAGASYEQYF,TGTGCCAGCAGTTCAACTCTAGCGGGAGCATCCTACGAGCAGTACTTC
NA,TRBV7-9,NA,TRBJ1-2,CASSPPSGNYGYTF,TGTGCCAGCAGCCCCCCCTCGGGAAACTATGGCTACACCTTC
NA,TRBV7-2,NA,TRBJ1-3,CASSLGPDSGNTIYF,TGTGCCAGCAGCTTAGGGCCCGACTCTGGAAACACCATATATTTT
NA,TRBV9,TRBD2,TRBJ2-1,CASSVGLAIGEQFF,TGTGCCAGCAGCGTCGGACTAGCCATCGGGGAGCAGTTCTTC
NA,TRBV5-4,NA,TRBJ2-7,CASSFAHFAGNEQYF,TGTGCCAGCAGCTTTGCCCACTTCGCAGGGAACGAGCAGTACTTC
NA,TRBV10-3,NA,TRBJ2-7,CAISAHGSEQYF,TGTGCCATCAGTGCTCACGGGTCCGAGCAGTACTTC
NA,TRBV19,NA,TRBJ2-7,CASSIDRGREYLYEQYF,TGTGCCAGTAGTATAGATCGGGGGCGGGAGTATCTCTACGAGCAGTACTTC
NA,TRBV28,NA,TRBJ1-1,CASRFYGGSVNTEAFF,TGTGCCAGCAGATTCTACGGGGGTTCGGTGAACACTGAAGCTTTCTTT
NA,TRBV7-2,TRBD1,TRBJ1-3,CASSVSGGEVGNTIYF,TGTGCCAGCAGCGTTTCAGGGGGCGAGGTCGGAAACACCATATATTTT
few,TRBV10-1,NA,TRBJ2-7,CASSVPNPGSPRAEQYF,TGCGCCAGCAGTGTCCCCAACCCGGGTAGTCCGAGGGCCGAGCAGTACTTC
NA,TRBV11-2,NA,TRBJ2-3,CASSFSGRGTDTQYF,TGTGCCAGCAGCTTTAGCGGCAGGGGCACAGATACGCAGTATTTT
NA,TRBV13,NA,TRBJ1-2,CASSLFRVTNYGYTF,TGTGCCAGCAGCTTATTTCGGGTGACGAACTATGGCTACACCTTC
once,TRBV7-2,TRBD1,TRBJ1-1,CASTHSVGTGGTEAFF,TGTGCCAGCACCCACTCGGTAGGGACAGGGGGCACGGAAGCTTTCTTT
NA,TRBV15,NA,TRBJ1-2,CATTRTVPALYGYTF,TGTGCCACCACCCGGACAGTCCCCGCTCTTTATGGCTACACCTTC
NA,TRBV28,TRBD1,TRBJ2-3,CASRPWGQGTDTQYF,TGTGCCAGCAGGCCATGGGGACAGGGCACAGATACGCAGTATTTT
NA,TRBV27,NA,TRBJ2-1,CASSLSIAVSSYNEQFF,TGTGCCAGCAGTTTATCAATAGCGGTTAGCTCCTACAATGAGCAGTTCTTC
NA,TRBV6-5,NA,TRBJ2-7,CASSYEVGYEQYF,TGTGCCAGCAGTTACGAGGTTGGCTACGAGCAGTACTTC
NA,TRBV2,NA,TRBJ1-4,CASSKMGRDRYEKLFF,TGTGCCAGCAGTAAAATGGGGAGGGACCGATATGAAAAACTGTTTTTT
NA,TRBV2,NA,TRBJ1-5,CASSEGRGRNQPQHF,TGTGCCAGCAGTGAGGGCAGGGGACGCAATCAGCCCCAGCATTTT
NA,TRBV13,NA,TRBJ2-1,CASSYGGAEQFF,TGTGCCAGCAGTTACGGCGGTGCTGAGCAGTTCTTC
few,TRBV7-8,NA,TRBJ1-2,CASSPPMRGAVYGYTF,TGTGCCAGCAGCCCCCCGATGCGGGGGGCGGTTTATGGCTACACCTTC
NA,TRBV7-2,NA,TRBJ1-1,CASSKRTTTATEAFF,TGTGCCAGCAGCAAAAGGACAACTACGGCCACTGAAGCTTTCTTT
NA,TRBV4-3,TRBD1,TRBJ2-7,CASSHDRARYEQYF,TGCGCCAGCAGCCATGACAGGGCCCGCTACGAGCAGTACTTC
NA,TRBV27,TRBD2,TRBJ2-3,CASSSGLAVLRSNADTQYF,TGTGCCAGCAGTTCGGGACTAGCGGTCCTGAGGAGCAATGCGGATACGCAGTATTTT
NA,TRBV5-6,TRBD1,TRBJ2-7,CASSPVTGGPHEQYF,TGTGCCAGCAGCCCCGTTACAGGGGGCCCTCACGAGCAGTACTTC
NA,TRBV19,TRBD1,TRBJ1-1,CASNKQGLNTEAFF,TGTGCCAGTAACAAACAGGGGCTGAACACTGAAGCTTTCTTT